This passage covers 13 T cell receptor beta chains from one sample sequenced in a study of regulatory T cells in long-lasting Graves disease. The TCR beta library used iRepertoire HTBI primers with Arm-PCR amplification of CDR3. One entry per CDR3 protein, called by TCRdb with MiXCR from the multiplex PCR reads. The data hold approximately 210,000 distinct CDR3 sequences, with 15% to 20% observed a single time. Time point described: newly diagnosed GD, antithyroid drugs for less than 3 months. Scientists built the TCR library using RNA that was extracted from PBMCs. Sequenced here: peripheral blood mononuclear cells (PBMCs), sampled at new diagnosis, from a patient treated with antithyroid drugs. The receptors here all came from a female donor with Graves disease.

This clonotype was counted at least ten times. The chain recombines TRBV29-1 with TRBJ1-1; a weak D match, TRBD1 (6 bases). The CDR3 consists of 12 residues. V was clipped by 2 bases and J by 4 bases, with 8 bases between them. Germline V gives CDR1 SQVTM, CDR2 ANQGSEA. The CDR3 protein is CSVESGATEAFF. CDR3 coding DNA: TGCAGCGTTGAATCAGGGGCCACTGAAGCTTTCTTT.

In regard to this clonotype: This may arise from a read error, as a much more abundant clone is one base away. This rearrangement joins TRBV27 to TRBJ2-7; 9 nucleotides align to TRBD1. This CDR3 spans 16 amino acids. Trimming took 5 bases from V and 4 from J; bases not matched to a gene: 12. In germline, CDR1 is MNHEY, CDR2 SMNVEV (reference sequence). CDR3: CASSEVKGTGFYEQYF. The CDR3 bases are TGTGCCAGCAGTGAAGTTAAAGGGACAGGGTTTTACGAGCAGTACTTC.

On this clonotype itself: This may come from a read error, since a much larger clone is one base off. This chain connects TRBV6-1 to TRBJ2-1, with a weak D call TRBD2 (7 bases). The V gene lost 7 bases and the J gene lost 0 bases, with 16 bases spanning the gap. The CDR3 totals 16 residues. Germline CDR1 reads MNHNS; CDR2 reads SASEGT. The CDR3 is CASNQGRGSSYNEQFF. DNA for the CDR3: TGTGCCAGCAACCAAGGGAGGGGGAGCTCCTACAATGAGCAGTTCTTC.

Points on this clonotype: Since a far larger clone is one base different, this is likely a read error. Since the CDR3 does not end with the conserved phenylalanine or tryptophan, this likely comes from a read error. The CDR3, as DNA: TGTGCCAGCAGAAAGTCCCCGGGGCCGCGGGGTGGGGAGCAGTTCCTC. Protein sequence: CASRKSPGPRGGEQFL. The V gene is TRBV28, the J gene TRBJ2-5; D is possibly TRBD2 (6 bases). The J call is in doubt because the DNA end fits TRBJ2-1 better. Looked up from germline, CDR1 is MDHEN and CDR2 is SYDVKM. This CDR3 has 16 amino acids.

This clonotype was seen a single time. One base separates it from a far larger clone, so it is likely a read error. The chain recombines TRBV12-3 or TRBV12-4 with TRBJ2-1; D ambiguous. Trimming took off 2 bases at V and 10 bases at J, with 6 bases between the two ends. This CDR3 spans 11 amino acids. CDR3 amino acids: CASSLRSEQFF. CDR3 DNA: TGTGCCAGCAGTTTAAGATCGGAGCAGTTCTTC.

V and J are TRBV27 and TRBJ1-6, with D maybe TRBD1 (6 bases). CDR1 is MNHEY, CDR2 SMNVEV, per germline (reference sequence). There are 14 residues in the CDR3. V was cut by 3 bases and J by 8 bases, with 11 bases left in between. CDR3 DNA: TGTGCCAGCAGTTTCCGGGACACCTATTCACCCCTCCACTTT. Translated: CASSFRDTYSPLHF.

A word on this clonotype: A far larger clone lies a single base away; this is likely a read error. J is TRBJ2-7 and V is TRBV6-1, with 8 positions matching TRBD1. J was trimmed by 7 bases and V by 1 base; bases with no gene match: 9. Germline values: CDR1 MNHNS, CDR2 SASEGT. The CDR3 extends over 15 amino acids. In DNA, the CDR3 is TGTGCCAGCAGTGAAGGGCCAGACAGGGGTCATGAGCAGTACTTC. Amino acids: CASSEGPDRGHEQYF.

This clonotype was picked up many times. The chain carries TRBV2 and TRBJ1-2; 8 bases line up with TRBD1. Germline V gives CDR1 SNHLY, CDR2 FYNNEI. Trimming took 0 bases from V and 6 from J; bases not matched to a gene: 0. The CDR3 spans 13 residues. DNA of the CDR3: TGTGCCAGCAGTGAAGCCAGGGGGCATGGCTACACCTTC. As protein: CASSEARGHGYTF.

This clonotype came up many times. V is TRBV19 and J is TRBJ2-7; TRBD1 might be the D (6 bases). V lost 2 bases and J lost 4, with 18 bases in between. The CDR3 totals 16 residues. Germline V gives CDR1 LNHDA, CDR2 SQIVND (reference sequence). CDR3 amino acids: CASSIIGTRTLYEQYF. The CDR3 DNA sequence: TGTGCCAGTAGTATAATTGGGACACGAACCTTATACGAGCAGTACTTC.

This clonotype has a count of ten or more. This CDR3 is CASSFRQMQETQYF. CDR3 in DNA: TGTGCCAGCAGTTTTCGGCAGATGCAAGAGACCCAGTACTTC. The chain combines TRBV12-3 or TRBV12-4 with TRBJ2-5, with D unresolved. Deletions cut 3 bases from V and 2 bases from J, with 10 bases between. This CDR3 has 14 amino acids.

This clonotype showed up many times. The chain couples TRBV9 to TRBJ2-1, with TRBD2 matching 9 bases. Unmatched junction bases numbered 6, after V lost 0 bases and J lost 5 bases. Germline CDR1 and CDR2: SGDLS and YYNGEE. The CDR3 extends over 16 amino acids. CDR3 DNA sequence: TGTGCCAGCAGCGTAGAGGGCCTAGCGGGAAACAATGAGCAGTTCTTC. This encodes CASSVEGLAGNNEQFF.

This clonotype was observed at least ten times. The genes are TRBV5-6 and TRBJ1-2; a weak D match, TRBD1 (5 bases). Germline V gives CDR1 SGHDT, CDR2 YYEEEE. Deletions cut 3 bases from V and 2 bases from J, with 8 bases between. The CDR3 extends over 13 amino acids. CDR3: CASSWRGNYGYTF. For the CDR3, the DNA is TGTGCCAGCAGCTGGAGGGGAAACTATGGCTACACCTTC.

This clonotype was recorded many times. V is TRBV6-1 and J is TRBJ2-7; 8 bases are shared with TRBD1. Germline V CDR1 and CDR2: MNHNS, SASEGT. The CDR3 runs to 15 residues. J was trimmed by 3 bases and V by 6 bases; bases with no gene match: 10. The CDR3 here is CASSVLSGQGYEQYF. In DNA, the CDR3 is TGTGCCAGCAGCGTCCTCAGCGGACAGGGCTACGAGCAGTACTTC.